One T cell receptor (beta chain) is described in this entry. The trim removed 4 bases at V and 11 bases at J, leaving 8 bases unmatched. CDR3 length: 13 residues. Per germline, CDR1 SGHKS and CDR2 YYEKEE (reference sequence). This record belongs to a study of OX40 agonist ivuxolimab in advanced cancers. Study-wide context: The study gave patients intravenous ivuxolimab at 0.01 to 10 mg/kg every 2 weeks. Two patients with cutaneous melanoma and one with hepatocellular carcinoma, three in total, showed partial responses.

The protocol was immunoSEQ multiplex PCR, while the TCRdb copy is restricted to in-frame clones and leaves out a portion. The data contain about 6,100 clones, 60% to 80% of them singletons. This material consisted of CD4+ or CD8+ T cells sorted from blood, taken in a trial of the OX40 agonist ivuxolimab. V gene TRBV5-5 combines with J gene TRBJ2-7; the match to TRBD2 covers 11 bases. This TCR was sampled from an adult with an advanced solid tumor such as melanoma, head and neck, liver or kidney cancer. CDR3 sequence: CASSLLTSGSKYF. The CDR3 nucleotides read TGTGCCAGCAGCCTACTAACTAGCGGGAGTAAGTACTTC. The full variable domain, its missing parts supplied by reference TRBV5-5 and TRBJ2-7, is DAGVTQSPTHLIKTRGQQVTLRCSPISGHKSVSWYQQVLGQGPQFIFQYYEKEERGRGNFPDRFSARQFPNYSSELNVNALLLGDSALYLCASSLLTSGSKYFGPGTRLTVT.